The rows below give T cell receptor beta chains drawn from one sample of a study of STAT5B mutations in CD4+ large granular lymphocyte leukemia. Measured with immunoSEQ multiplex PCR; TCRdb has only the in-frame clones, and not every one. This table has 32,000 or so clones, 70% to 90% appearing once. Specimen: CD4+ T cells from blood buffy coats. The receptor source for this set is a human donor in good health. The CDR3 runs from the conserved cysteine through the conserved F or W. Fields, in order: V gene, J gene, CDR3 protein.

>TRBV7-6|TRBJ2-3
CASTQKASGKDTQYF
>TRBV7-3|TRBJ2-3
CASSTGTSTDTQYF
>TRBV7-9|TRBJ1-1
CASSSWMYTEAFF
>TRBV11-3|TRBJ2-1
CASSLGGTGVDEQFF
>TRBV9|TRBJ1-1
CASSVEGNTEAFF
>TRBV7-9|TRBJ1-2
CASSLANSPRYGYTF
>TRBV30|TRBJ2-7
CAWNRVAGGPQEQYF
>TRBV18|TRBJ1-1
CASSPRTENTEAFF
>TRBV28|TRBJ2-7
CASTLAGALSYEQYF
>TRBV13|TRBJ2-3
CASSLYADTQYF
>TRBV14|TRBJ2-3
CASSRSGGYDTQYF
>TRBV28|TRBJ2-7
CASSLWGGSSYEQYF
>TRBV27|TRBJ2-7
CASSLSGRSLYEQYF
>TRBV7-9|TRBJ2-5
CASSLAGLGVQYF
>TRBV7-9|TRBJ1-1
CASSQAYEAFF
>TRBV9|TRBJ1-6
CASSPLLHNSPLHF
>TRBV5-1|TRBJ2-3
CASSLRSGDTQYF
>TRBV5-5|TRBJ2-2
CASSKEQGTGELFF
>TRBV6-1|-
CASSVFNEQYF
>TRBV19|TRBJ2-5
CASSIGGLAGRETQYF
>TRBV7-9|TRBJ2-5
CASSPYRGNVQETQYF
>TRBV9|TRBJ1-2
CASSPGGTGDGYTF
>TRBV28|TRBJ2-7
CASSSPDEQYF
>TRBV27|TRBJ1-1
CASSFRWQGGGAFF
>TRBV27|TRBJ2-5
CASSLSKSGGETQYF
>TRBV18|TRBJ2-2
CASSRQGSPTGELFF
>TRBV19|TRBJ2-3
CASSIAGLSSDTQYF